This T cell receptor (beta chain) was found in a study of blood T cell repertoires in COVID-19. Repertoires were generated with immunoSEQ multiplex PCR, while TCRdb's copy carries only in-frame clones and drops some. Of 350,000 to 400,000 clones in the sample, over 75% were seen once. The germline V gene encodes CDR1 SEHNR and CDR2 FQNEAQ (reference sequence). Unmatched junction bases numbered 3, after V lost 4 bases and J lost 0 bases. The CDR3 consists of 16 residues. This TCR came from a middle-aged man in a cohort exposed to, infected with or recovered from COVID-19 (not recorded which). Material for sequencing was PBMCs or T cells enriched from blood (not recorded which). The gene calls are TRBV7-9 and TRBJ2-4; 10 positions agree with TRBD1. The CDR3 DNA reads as TGTGCCAGCAGCTACGGGACAGGGGTAGCCAAAAACATTCAGTACTTC. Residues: CASSYGTGVAKNIQYF.